The 13 T cell receptor beta chains below were found in one sample sequenced in a study of molecular identifiers for immune sequencing clone quantification. TCRdb recomputed calls from the PCR reads with MiXCR, one row per CDR3 protein. The sample has about 630,000 distinct CDR3 sequences, about 25% seen once; the top ten hold about 0.73%. Sequencing was performed on naive CD8+ T cells from blood, with Jurkat cell RNA spiked in. Regarding subset: FACS-sorted CD8+CD4-CCR7+CD45RA+ naive T cells. These receptors all stem from a human donor in good health. Some libraries in this study had Jurkat cell RNA spiked in.

To note about this clonotype: A much larger clone differs from this one at a single base, so this may be a read error. The rearrangement joins TRBV20-1 to TRBJ2-5; tentatively, D is TRBD2 (6 bases). The CDR3 has 15 residues. Trimming took 1 base from V and 2 from J, leaving 14 bases between them. The germline CDR1 and CDR2 sequences are DFQATT and SNEGSKA (reference sequence). CDR3 protein: CSARGLDLLQETQYF. DNA of the CDR3: TGCAGTGCTAGAGGACTAGACCTATTACAAGAGACCCAGTACTTC.

This clonotype has only one observation. This may come from a read error, since a much larger clone is one base off. This chain joins TRBV7-9 and TRBJ2-7; TRBD1 might be the D (5 bases). The CDR3 length is 14 residues. Germline lookup yields CDR1 SEHNR and CDR2 FQNEAQ (reference sequence). This CDR3 is CASSLVGATYKQYF. CDR3 nucleotide sequence: TGTGCCAGCAGCTTAGTAGGGGCCACCTACAAGCAGTACTTC.

About this clonotype itself: A much more abundant neighbour one base away suggests this may be a read error. This rearrangement joins TRBV4-1 to TRBJ1-1, with D hard to call. Germline lookup yields CDR1 MGHRA and CDR2 YSYEKL. The CDR3 contains 15 residues. Trimming cost V 0 bases and J 2 bases, with 10 bases left between them. The CDR3 DNA sequence: TGCGCCAGCAGCCAAGACCCTTATGGAAACACTGAAGCTTTCTTT. As protein: CASSQDPYGNTEAFF.

This clonotype appeared a few times. J is TRBJ1-1 and V is TRBV4-1, with D maybe TRBD1 (6 bases). Germline lookup yields CDR1 MGHRA and CDR2 YSYEKL. V was trimmed by 3 bases and J by 0 bases, leaving 14 bases between them. The CDR3 runs to 16 residues. The CDR3 protein is CASSQGAGAMNTEAFF. CDR3 DNA: TGCGCCAGCAGCCAGGGGGCTGGTGCGATGAACACTGAAGCTTTCTTT.

Comment on this clonotype: Just one base apart from a much larger clone, this may be a read error. In this CDR3 the conserved last residue, phenylalanine or tryptophan, is missing, so a read error is likely. The chain couples TRBV29-1 to TRBJ1-2; no clear D. Trimming stripped 0 bases from V and 7 bases from J, with 12 bases between. CDR3 length: 13 residues. Germline CDR1 and CDR2: SQVTM and ANQGSEA. CDR3 bases: TGCAGCGTTGAAGATTTCCCGGCCCTTGGCTACACCCTC. It encodes CSVEDFPALGYTL.

This clonotype has only a few counts. The V gene is TRBV4-3, the J gene TRBJ1-3; the D gene is possibly TRBD1 (5 bases). CDR1 is LGHNA and CDR2 is YSLEER in the germline V gene. The CDR3 has 17 residues. The V gene lost 0 bases and the J gene lost 0 bases, with 12 bases spanning the gap. This CDR3 reads CASSQDRQGGSGNTIYF. In nucleotides, the CDR3 is TGCGCCAGCAGCCAAGATCGCCAGGGAGGCTCTGGAAACACCATATATTTT.

The rearrangement links TRBV7-9 to TRBJ2-7; 10 bases align to TRBD1. The CDR3 covers 14 residues. Looked up from germline, CDR1 is SEHNR and CDR2 is FQNEAQ (reference sequence). The J segment lost 8 bases and the V segment lost 2 bases, leaving 6 bases of the junction unmatched. CDR3 sequence: CASSLLGQGYKQYF. The DNA for the CDR3 is TGTGCCAGCAGCTTATTGGGACAGGGGTACAAGCAGTACTTC. The variable domain in full, completed from reference TRBV7-9 and TRBJ2-7, reads DTGVSQNPRHKITKRGQNVTFRCDPISEHNRLYWYRQTLGQGPEFLTYFQNEAQLEKSRLLSDRFSAERPKGSFSTLEIQRTEQGDSAMYLCASSLLGQGYKQYFGPGTRLTVT.

The V and J genes are TRBV7-9 and TRBJ1-1; unclear D gene. Germline CDR1 SEHNR, CDR2 FQNEAQ (reference sequence). Trimming pared 2 bases from V and 0 bases from J, leaving 7 bases between. The CDR3 sequence is 14 residues long. As DNA, the CDR3 is TGTGCCAGCAGCTTACTGGGGATGAACACTGAAGCTTTCTTT. It specifies CASSLLGMNTEAFF. Variable domain in full (rest from reference TRBV7-9 and TRBJ1-1): DTGVSQNPRHKITKRGQNVTFRCDPISEHNRLYWYRQTLGQGPEFLTYFQNEAQLEKSRLLSDRFSAERPKGSFSTLEIQRTEQGDSAMYLCASSLLGMNTEAFFGQGTRLTVV.

This clonotype was counted only a few times. The gene calls are TRBV4-3 and TRBJ2-7, with D perhaps TRBD1 (6 bases). V shed 1 base and J shed 5 bases, with 15 bases lying between them. The germline V gene encodes CDR1 LGHNA and CDR2 YSLEER. There are 15 residues in the CDR3. CDR3 sequence reads: CASSQVRGTSHEQYF. In DNA, the CDR3 is TGCGCCAGCAGCCAAGTGAGGGGGACGAGCCACGAGCAGTACTTC.

This chain links TRBV4-1 with TRBJ1-4, with D hard to call. Germline loops: CDR1 MGHRA, CDR2 YSYEKL. The V gene lost 0 bases and the J gene lost 0 bases, with 8 bases spanning the gap. CDR3 length: 16 residues. The CDR3 DNA reads as TGCGCCAGCAGCCAAGAACCCGGAGCAACTAATGAAAAACTGTTTTTT. Translating it yields CASSQEPGATNEKLFF.

A few counts support this clonotype. The V gene is TRBV11-2, the J gene TRBJ1-2; a weak D match, TRBD1 (6 bases). Germline CDR1 SGHAT, CDR2 FQNNGV. Trimming took 5 bases from V and 4 from J, leaving 20 bases between them. The CDR3 totals 16 residues. For the CDR3, the DNA is TGTGCCAGCAGCCCCCCACCGACAGGCGTGTCCTATGGCTACACCTTC. It translates to CASSPPPTGVSYGYTF.

V is TRBV27 and J is TRBJ2-1; 8 bases agree with TRBD2. The CDR3 loop spans 15 amino acids. Losses at the gene ends were 3 bases for V and 6 bases for J; bases not matched to a gene: 7. Germline V gives CDR1 MNHEY, CDR2 SMNVEV (reference sequence). The CDR3 loop reads CASSFLLAVGNEQFF. As DNA, the CDR3 is TGTGCCAGCAGTTTTCTACTAGCGGTGGGCAATGAGCAGTTCTTC.

This clonotype occurred a few times. The chain combines TRBV15 with TRBJ1-3; no clear D. Per the germline V gene, CDR1 is LNHNV and CDR2 is YYDKDF (reference sequence). The length of the CDR3 is 16 residues. V dropped 2 bases and J dropped 4 bases, with 15 bases sitting between them. In DNA form, the CDR3 reads TGTGCCACCAGCAGACCGCGGCGGGGTGTCGGAAACACCATATATTTT. Translation: CATSRPRRGVGNTIYF. The full variable domain, with the rest looked up from reference TRBV15 and TRBJ1-3, is DAMVIQNPRYQVTQFGKPVTLSCSQTLNHNVMYWYQQKSSQAPKLLFHYYDKDFNNEADTPDNFQSRRPNTSFCFLDIRSPGLGDTAMYLCATSRPRRGVGNTIYFGEGSWLTVV.